Following are 17 T cell receptor beta chains from one sample sequenced in a study of blood T cell repertoires in COVID-19. Data came from immunoSEQ multiplex PCR; TCRdb stores just in-frame clones and leaves some out. The top ten clones hold more than 1% of a sample with 50,000 to 65,000 clones, around 85% of them seen once. The sequenced sample was peripheral blood. These receptor sequences come from a man in his forties or fifties with acute or convalescent COVID-19.

The chain is built from TRBV28 and TRBJ1-5, with D perhaps matching TRBD1 (6 bases). CDR1 is MDHEN, CDR2 SYDVKM, per germline. V shed 5 bases and J shed 1 base, with 18 bases lying between them. The CDR3 is 17 amino acids. CDR3 residues: CASSSWRGGDSNQPQHF. CDR3 nucleotides: TGTGCCAGCAGTAGTTGGAGGGGGGGCGACAGCAATCAGCCCCAGCATTTT. The variable domain in full, with the rest retrieved from reference TRBV28 and TRBJ1-5, is DVKVTQSSRYLVKRTGEKVFLECVQDMDHENMFWYRQDPGLGLRLIYFSYDVKMKEKGDIPEGYSVSREKKERFSLILESASTNQTSMYLCASSSWRGGDSNQPQHFGDGTRLSIL.

The genes are TRBV19 and TRBJ2-5; 11 nucleotides match TRBD2. This CDR3 contains 14 residues. V shed 6 bases and J 2 bases; nucleotides not matched to a gene: 2. The V gene's germline CDR1 is LNHDA and CDR2 SQIVND (reference sequence). CDR3 sequence (DNA): TGTGCCAGTAGGACTAGCGGGGTGCAAGAGACCCAGTACTTC. Protein: CASRTSGVQETQYF.

The chain carries TRBV5-4 and TRBJ2-5; possible D gene TRBD2, 6 bases. Trimming pared 10 bases from V and 0 bases from J, leaving 19 bases between. The CDR3 is 15 residues long. Germline assignment: CDR1 SGHNT and CDR2 YYREEE (reference sequence). The DNA of the CDR3 is TGTGCCGGAGCAGATCGCGGGACGTACCAAGAGACCCAGTACTTC. Translated, it gives CAGADRGTYQETQYF.

The V call is TRBV2, the J call TRBJ2-7; the match to TRBD1 covers 8 bases. The trim removed 7 bases at V and 3 bases at J, leaving 8 bases unmatched. CDR1 is SNHLY, CDR2 FYNNEI, per germline. This CDR3 comprises 14 residues. DNA for the CDR3: TGTGCCAGCACCGAGGCCGGACAGGGCTACGAGCAGTACTTC. Protein: CASTEAGQGYEQYF.

J is TRBJ2-7 and V is TRBV14, with 9 nucleotides matching TRBD1. V dropped 0 bases and J dropped 4; count of bases not matched to a gene: 10. CDR3 length equals 17 residues. CDR1 SGHDN and CDR2 FVKESK come from the germline V gene. The CDR3 region is CASSQESYGTGRYEQYF. The CDR3 DNA is TGTGCCAGCAGCCAAGAAAGTTATGGGACAGGGCGGTACGAGCAGTACTTC.

The gene calls are TRBV29-1 and TRBJ1-3, with D uncertain. CDR3 length equals 13 residues. Germline-derived CDR1 and CDR2 are SQVTM and ANQGSEA. V lost 3 bases to trimming and J lost 0 bases, with 6 bases between them. The CDR3 DNA reads as TGCAGCGTTGAGGCCCACTCTGGAAACACCATATATTTT. It yields the protein CSVEAHSGNTIYF.

V usage is TRBV19 and J usage is TRBJ1-5, with 7 bases fitting TRBD1. V lost 3 bases to trimming and J lost 5 bases; unmatched junction nucleotides: 4. The CDR3 loop spans 14 amino acids. Germline values: CDR1 LNHDA, CDR2 SQIVND (reference sequence). The CDR3 reads CASSIIGQDQPQHF. CDR3 DNA sequence: TGTGCCAGTAGTATTATTGGACAGGATCAGCCCCAGCATTTT.

The V gene is TRBV6-5, the J gene TRBJ1-2; TRBD1 aligns across 9 bases. Trimming removed 6 bases from V and 7 bases from J; junction bases left unmatched: 3. Germline CDR1 and CDR2: MNHEY and SVGAGI. The CDR3 sequence is 12 residues long. CDR3 residues: CASRGQGGGYTF. The CDR3 coding sequence is TGTGCCAGCAGGGGACAGGGTGGTGGCTACACCTTC.

The V and J genes are TRBV3-1 (or the pseudogene TRBV3-2) and TRBJ2-1; 7 bases align to TRBD2. The CDR3 contains 14 residues. The ends lost 1 base at V and 4 bases at J; junction bases unmatched: 1. Germline CDR1 and CDR2: LGHDT and YNNKEL (reference sequence). The CDR3 region is CASSQAGGYNEQFF. The CDR3 nucleotides read TGTGCCAGCAGCCAAGCGGGGGGATACAATGAGCAGTTCTTC.

This clone was recorded only once. CDR3 in DNA: TGTGCCAGCAGCTTGAGGATAGGACAGGGTGACTACGAGCAGTACTTC. This encodes CASSLRIGQGDYEQYF. This rearrangement joins TRBV5-5 to TRBJ2-7; 8 bases map to TRBD1. Germline V gene lookup returns CDR1 SGHKS and CDR2 YYEKEE (reference sequence). Trimming at V came to 1 base and at J to 3 bases, leaving 9 bases not matched to a gene. The CDR3 runs 16 residues.

The V call is TRBV4-1, the J call TRBJ2-2, with a possible D match to TRBD2 (5 bases). This CDR3 contains 16 residues. Trimming removed 0 bases from V and 0 bases from J, with 8 bases in between. Germline loops: CDR1 MGHRA, CDR2 YSYEKL. As DNA, the CDR3 is TGCGCCAGCAGCCAAGAGCAAGCGGCGAACACCGGGGAGCTGTTTTTT. It yields the protein CASSQEQAANTGELFF.

This clone has a single count. This chain links TRBV6-5 with TRBJ2-3; D might be TRBD2 (5 bases). Trimming took 3 bases from V and 2 from J, leaving 9 bases between them. The CDR3 is 14 amino acids. The germline V gene encodes CDR1 MNHEY and CDR2 SVGAGI. Here the CDR3 DNA reads TGTGCCAGCAGTTATACGGGATACACAGATACGCAGTATTTT. As protein: CASSYTGYTDTQYF.

The gene calls are TRBV5-4 and TRBJ2-5; 8 nucleotides match TRBD2. Germline CDR1 and CDR2: SGHNT and YYREEE (reference sequence). The V gene end was trimmed by 1 base and the J gene end by 5 bases; junction bases not matched to a gene: 4. There are 14 residues in the CDR3. CDR3 bases: TGTGCCAGCAGCTTGCAGCGGGGGACGGAGACCCAGTACTTC. It codes for CASSLQRGTETQYF. Complete variable domain (other parts from reference TRBV5-4 and TRBJ2-5): ETGVTQSPTHLIKTRGQQVTLRCSSQSGHNTVSWYQQALGQGPQFIFQYYREEENGRGNFPPRFSGLQFPNYSSELNVNALELDDSALYLCASSLQRGTETQYFGPGTRLLVL.

V usage is TRBV5-1 and J usage is TRBJ2-5; TRBD1 matches at 7 bases. The CDR3 covers 15 residues. Germline V gives CDR1 SGHRS, CDR2 YFSETQ. J lost 3 bases, V lost 4 bases, and 9 bases had no gene match. CDR3 sequence reads: CASSTQDRAEETQYF. The CDR3 coding sequence is TGCGCCAGCAGCACTCAAGACAGGGCTGAAGAGACCCAGTACTTC. Supplemented by reference TRBV5-1 and TRBJ2-5, the full variable domain reads KAGVTQTPRYLIKTRGQQVTLSCSPISGHRSVSWYQQTPGQGLQFLFEYFSETQRNKGNFPGRFSGRQFSNSRSEMNVSTLELGDSALYLCASSTQDRAEETQYFGPGTRLLVL.

This clone was recorded only once. CDR3 region: CASSQRAGTGYYNEQFF. CDR3 bases: TGCGCCAGCAGCCAGCGTGCCGGGACAGGGTACTACAATGAGCAGTTCTTC. The chain employs TRBV4-1 and TRBJ2-1; TRBD1 matches at 9 bases. Per the germline V gene, CDR1 is MGHRA and CDR2 is YSYEKL. The CDR3 spans 17 residues. The ends lost 3 bases at V and 3 bases at J; junction bases unmatched: 9.

V and J are TRBV18 and TRBJ1-1; D not resolved. The germline V gene has CDR1 KGHSH and CDR2 LQKENI. The V gene lost 5 bases and the J gene lost 11 bases, with 18 bases spanning the gap. This CDR3 is 13 amino acids long. The CDR3 DNA follows: TGTGCCAGCTCATCCTCGGGTCAGTTGGGTGCTTTCTTT. Encoded protein: CASSSSGQLGAFF.

The J gene is TRBJ2-5, the V gene TRBV25-1; TRBD2 might be the D (5 bases). The germline CDR1 and CDR2 sequences are MGHDK and SYGVNS. V lost 2 bases to trimming and J lost 5 bases, with 12 bases between them. This CDR3 has 14 amino acids. The CDR3 nucleotides read TGTGCCAGCAGTGAAAATGGGCCGGGGGAGACCCAGTACTTC. It translates to CASSENGPGETQYF.